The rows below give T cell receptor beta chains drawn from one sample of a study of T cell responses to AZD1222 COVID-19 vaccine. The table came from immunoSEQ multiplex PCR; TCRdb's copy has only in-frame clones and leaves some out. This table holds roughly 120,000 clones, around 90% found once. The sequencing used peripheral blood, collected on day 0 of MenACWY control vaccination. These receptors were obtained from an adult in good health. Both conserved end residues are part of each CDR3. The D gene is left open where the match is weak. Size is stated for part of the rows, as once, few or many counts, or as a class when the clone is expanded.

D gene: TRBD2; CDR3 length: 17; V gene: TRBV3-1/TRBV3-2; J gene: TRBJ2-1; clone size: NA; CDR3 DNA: TGTGCCAGCAGCTCCTCTACTCTAGCGGGAGGCTACAATGAGCAGTTCTTC; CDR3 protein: CASSSSTLAGGYNEQFF
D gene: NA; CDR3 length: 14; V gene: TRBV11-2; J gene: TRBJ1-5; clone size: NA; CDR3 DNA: TGTGCCAGCAGCTCGAATTACCGGGGTCAGCCCCAGCATTTT; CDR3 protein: CASSSNYRGQPQHF
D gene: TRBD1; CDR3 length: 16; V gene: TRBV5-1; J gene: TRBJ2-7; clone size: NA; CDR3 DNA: TGCGCCAGCAGCTTGGCTTCCGAGTACAGGGGAAGGGAGCAGTACTTC; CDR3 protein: CASSLASEYRGREQYF
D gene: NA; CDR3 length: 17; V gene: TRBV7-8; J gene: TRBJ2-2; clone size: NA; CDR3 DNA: TGTGCCAGCAGCTCCTACCCCCACCCCGGGGGCACCGGGGAGCTGTTTTTT; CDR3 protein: CASSSYPHPGGTGELFF
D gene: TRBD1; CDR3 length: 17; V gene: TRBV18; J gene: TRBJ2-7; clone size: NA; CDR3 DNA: TGTGCCAGCTCACAAACAGGGGGCGCGTCGCGACCCTACGAGCAGTACTTC; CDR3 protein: CASSQTGGASRPYEQYF
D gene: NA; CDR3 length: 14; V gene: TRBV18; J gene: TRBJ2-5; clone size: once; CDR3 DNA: TGTGCCAGCTCACCACTGGGAAGCCAAGAGACCCAGTACTTC; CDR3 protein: CASSPLGSQETQYF
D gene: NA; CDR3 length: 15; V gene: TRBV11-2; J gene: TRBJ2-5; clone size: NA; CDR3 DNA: TGTGCCAGCAGCTTAGCAGGGGTGGTCCAAGAGACCCAGTACTTC; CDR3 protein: CASSLAGVVQETQYF
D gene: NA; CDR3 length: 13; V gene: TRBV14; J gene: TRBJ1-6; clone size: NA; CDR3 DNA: TGTGCCAGCAGCCAAGACTTGGATTCACCCCTCCACTTT; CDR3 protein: CASSQDLDSPLHF
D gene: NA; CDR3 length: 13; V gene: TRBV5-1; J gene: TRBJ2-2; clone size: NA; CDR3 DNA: TGCGCCAGCAGCTTGCGTATCACCGGGGAGCTGTTTTTT; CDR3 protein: CASSLRITGELFF
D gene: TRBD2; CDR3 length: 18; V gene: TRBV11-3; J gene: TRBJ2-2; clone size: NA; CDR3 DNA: TGTGCCAGCAGCCCGGCCTATAGCGGGAGACTGAACACCGGGGAGCTGTTTTTT; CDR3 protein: CASSPAYSGRLNTGELFF
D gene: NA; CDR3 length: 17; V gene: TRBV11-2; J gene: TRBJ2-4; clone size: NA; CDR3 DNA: TGTGCCAGCAGCTTAGAAATGGTAGCCGTCCCCAAAAACATTCAGTACTTC; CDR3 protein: CASSLEMVAVPKNIQYF
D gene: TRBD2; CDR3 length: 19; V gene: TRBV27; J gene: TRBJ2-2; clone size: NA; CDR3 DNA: TGTGCCAGCAGCCAAACTGGACTAGCGGGCTACCTTGGCACCGGGGAGCTGTTTTTT; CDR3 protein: CASSQTGLAGYLGTGELFF
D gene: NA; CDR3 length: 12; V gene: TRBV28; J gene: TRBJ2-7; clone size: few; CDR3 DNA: TGTGCCAGCAGTTTATTGACCTACGAGCAGTACTTC; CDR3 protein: CASSLLTYEQYF
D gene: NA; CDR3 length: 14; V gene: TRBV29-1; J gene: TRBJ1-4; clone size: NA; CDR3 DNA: TGCAGCGTTGGGGTGGTCGGTACTAATGAAAAACTGTTTTTT; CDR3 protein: CSVGVVGTNEKLFF
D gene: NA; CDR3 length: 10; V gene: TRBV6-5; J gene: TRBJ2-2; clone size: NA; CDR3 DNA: TGTGCCTGCTCGGTCGGGGAGCTGTTTTTT; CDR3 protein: CACSVGELFF
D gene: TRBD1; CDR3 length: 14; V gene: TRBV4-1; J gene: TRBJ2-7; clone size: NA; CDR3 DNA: TGCGCCAGCAGCCCAGGGACAGTCTCCTACGAGCAGTACTTC; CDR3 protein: CASSPGTVSYEQYF
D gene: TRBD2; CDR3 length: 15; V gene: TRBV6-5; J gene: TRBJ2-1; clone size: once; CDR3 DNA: TGTGCCAGCAGTTACTCTAGCGGGAGGCCTAATGAGCAGTTCTTC; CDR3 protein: CASSYSSGRPNEQFF
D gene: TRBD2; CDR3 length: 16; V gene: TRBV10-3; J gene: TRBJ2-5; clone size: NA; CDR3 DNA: TGTGCCATCAGCTCGACTAGCGGGAGTTTCGGGGAGACCCAGTACTTC; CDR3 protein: CAISSTSGSFGETQYF
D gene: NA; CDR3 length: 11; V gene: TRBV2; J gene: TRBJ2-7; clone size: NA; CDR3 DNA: TGTGCCAGCAGTGTCAAATACGAGCAGTACTTC; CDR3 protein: CASSVKYEQYF
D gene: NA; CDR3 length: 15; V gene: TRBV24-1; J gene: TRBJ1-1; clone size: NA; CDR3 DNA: TGTGCCACCAGTTCCTCTCTGGGGCTATCGAAAGAAGCTTTCTTT; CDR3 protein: CATSSSLGLSKEAFF